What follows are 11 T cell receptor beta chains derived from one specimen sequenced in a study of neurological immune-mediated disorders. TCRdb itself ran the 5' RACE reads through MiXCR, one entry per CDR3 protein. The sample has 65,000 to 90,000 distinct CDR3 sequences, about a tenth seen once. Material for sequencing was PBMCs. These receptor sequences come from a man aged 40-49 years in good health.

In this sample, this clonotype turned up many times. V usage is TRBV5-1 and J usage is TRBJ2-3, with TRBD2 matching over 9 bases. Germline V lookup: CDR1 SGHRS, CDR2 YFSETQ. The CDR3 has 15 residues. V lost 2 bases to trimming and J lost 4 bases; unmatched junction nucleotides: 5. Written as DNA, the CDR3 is TGCGCCAGCAGCTTTAGTAGCGGGGGTGCAGATACGCAGTATTTT. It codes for CASSFSSGGADTQYF. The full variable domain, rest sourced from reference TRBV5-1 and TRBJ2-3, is KAGVTQTPRYLIKTRGQQVTLSCSPISGHRSVSWYQQTPGQGLQFLFEYFSETQRNKGNFPGRFSGRQFSNSRSEMNVSTLELGDSALYLCASSFSSGGADTQYFGPGTRLTVL.

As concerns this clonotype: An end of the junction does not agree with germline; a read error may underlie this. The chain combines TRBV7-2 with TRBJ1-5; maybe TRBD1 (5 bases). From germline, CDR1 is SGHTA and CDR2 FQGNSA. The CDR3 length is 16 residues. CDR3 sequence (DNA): TGTGCCAGCAGCCCCCGGGAGCGGGGGGACTGGCAGCACCAGCATTTT. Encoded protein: CASSPRERGDWQHQHF.

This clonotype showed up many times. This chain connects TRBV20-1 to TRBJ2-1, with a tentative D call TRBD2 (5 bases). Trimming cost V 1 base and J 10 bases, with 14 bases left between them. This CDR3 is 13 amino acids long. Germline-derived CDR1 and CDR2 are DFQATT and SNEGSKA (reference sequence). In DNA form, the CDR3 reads TGCAGTGCTAGAGCCGCCCCCGGGGTAGAGCAGTTCTTC. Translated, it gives CSARAAPGVEQFF.

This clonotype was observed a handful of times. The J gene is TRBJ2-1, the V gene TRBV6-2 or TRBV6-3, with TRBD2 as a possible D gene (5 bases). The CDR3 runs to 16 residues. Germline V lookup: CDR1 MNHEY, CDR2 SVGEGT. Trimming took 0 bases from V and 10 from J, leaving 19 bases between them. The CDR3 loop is CASSYSIAPQDSEQFF. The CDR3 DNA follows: TGTGCCAGCAGTTACTCGATAGCCCCCCAGGACTCAGAGCAGTTCTTC.

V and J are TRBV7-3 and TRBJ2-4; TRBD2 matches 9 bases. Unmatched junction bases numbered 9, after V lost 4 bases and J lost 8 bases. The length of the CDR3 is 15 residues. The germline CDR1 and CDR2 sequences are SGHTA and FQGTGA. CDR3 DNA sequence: TGTGCCAGCAGCTATTTGGCGGGGGGGATGTACATTCAGTACTTC. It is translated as CASSYLAGGMYIQYF.

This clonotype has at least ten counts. Written as DNA, the CDR3 is TGTGCCAGCAGCCCAACAAGGGGGGAAGATACGCAGTATTTT. It translates to CASSPTRGEDTQYF. This sequence joins TRBV12-3 or TRBV12-4 and TRBJ2-3; D is tentatively TRBD1 or TRBD2 (6 bases each). This CDR3 is 14 amino acids long. The V and J ends lost 6 bases and 5 bases respectively, with 15 bases between them.

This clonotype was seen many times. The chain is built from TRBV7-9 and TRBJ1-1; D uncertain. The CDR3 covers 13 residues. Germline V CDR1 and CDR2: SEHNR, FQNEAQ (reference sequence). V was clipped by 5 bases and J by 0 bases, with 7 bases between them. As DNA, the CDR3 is TGTGCCAGCAGCACGACACTGAACACTGAAGCTTTCTTT. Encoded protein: CASSTTLNTEAFF.

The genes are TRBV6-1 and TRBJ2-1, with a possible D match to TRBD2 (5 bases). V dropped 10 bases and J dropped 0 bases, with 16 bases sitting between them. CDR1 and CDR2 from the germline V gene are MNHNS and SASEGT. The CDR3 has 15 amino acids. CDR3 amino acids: CATQYGGSSYNEQFF. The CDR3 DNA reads TGTGCCACACAGTACGGCGGGTCCTCCTACAATGAGCAGTTCTTC.

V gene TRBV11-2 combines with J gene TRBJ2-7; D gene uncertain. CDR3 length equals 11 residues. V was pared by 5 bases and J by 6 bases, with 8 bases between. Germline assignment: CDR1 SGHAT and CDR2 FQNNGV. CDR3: CASSQTREQYF. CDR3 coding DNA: TGTGCCAGCAGCCAAACTCGCGAGCAGTACTTC.

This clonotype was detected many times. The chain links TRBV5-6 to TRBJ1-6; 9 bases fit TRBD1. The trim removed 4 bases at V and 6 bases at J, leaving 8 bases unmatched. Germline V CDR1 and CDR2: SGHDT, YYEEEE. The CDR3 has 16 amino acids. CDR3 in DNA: TGTGCCAGCAGCGCACTAGACAGGGGGTCTAATTCACCCCTCCACTTT. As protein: CASSALDRGSNSPLHF.

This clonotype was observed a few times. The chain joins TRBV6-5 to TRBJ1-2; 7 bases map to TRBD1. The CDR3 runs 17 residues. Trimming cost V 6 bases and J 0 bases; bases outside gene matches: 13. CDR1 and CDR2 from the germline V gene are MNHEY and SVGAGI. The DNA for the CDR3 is TGTGCCAGCAGCTCATTTGTCCGGGACAGACCTAACTATGGCTACACCTTC. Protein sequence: CASSSFVRDRPNYGYTF.